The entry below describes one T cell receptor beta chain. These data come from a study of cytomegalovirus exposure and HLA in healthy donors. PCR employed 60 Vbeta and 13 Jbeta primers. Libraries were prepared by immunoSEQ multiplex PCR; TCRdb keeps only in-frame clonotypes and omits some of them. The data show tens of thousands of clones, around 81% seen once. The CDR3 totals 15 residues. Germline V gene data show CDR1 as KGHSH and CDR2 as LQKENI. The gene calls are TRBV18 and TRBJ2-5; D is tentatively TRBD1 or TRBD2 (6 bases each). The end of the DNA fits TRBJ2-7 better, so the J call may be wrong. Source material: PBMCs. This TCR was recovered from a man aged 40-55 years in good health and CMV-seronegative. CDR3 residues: CASSPEGGGSYEQYF. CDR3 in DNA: TGTGCCAGCTCCCCTGAAGGAGGGGGCTCCTACGAGCAGTACTTC.